Described below is a single T cell receptor (beta chain) sequence and its context. From germline, CDR1 is SGHRS and CDR2 YFSETQ. This CDR3 spans 15 amino acids. Germline trimming cut 0 bases from V and 4 bases from J; bases unmatched to any gene: 5. The data belong to a study of blood T cell repertoires in COVID-19. Whole-study context: From T cells, B-cell-depleted T cells, or PBMCs came the material, which was cDNA or gDNA.

Authors' analysis steps: The assay estimated nucleated cells by amplifying reference gene primers. TCRdb's table, derived via immunoSEQ multiplex PCR, lists solely in-frame clones and lacks some. Clone size and the V and J calls come from that table; the DNA yielded D and trimming. This sample has 30,000 to 40,000 clones, with about 90% found just once. The chain uses TRBV5-1 and TRBJ1-2; TRBD1 matches 8 bases. The receptor was isolated from a man aged 60-69 years with active or convalescent COVID-19. Material: peripheral blood. Here the CDR3 DNA reads TGCGCCAGCAGCTTGGATACAGGGGGGTTCTATGGCTACACCTTC. Translation: CASSLDTGGFYGYTF.